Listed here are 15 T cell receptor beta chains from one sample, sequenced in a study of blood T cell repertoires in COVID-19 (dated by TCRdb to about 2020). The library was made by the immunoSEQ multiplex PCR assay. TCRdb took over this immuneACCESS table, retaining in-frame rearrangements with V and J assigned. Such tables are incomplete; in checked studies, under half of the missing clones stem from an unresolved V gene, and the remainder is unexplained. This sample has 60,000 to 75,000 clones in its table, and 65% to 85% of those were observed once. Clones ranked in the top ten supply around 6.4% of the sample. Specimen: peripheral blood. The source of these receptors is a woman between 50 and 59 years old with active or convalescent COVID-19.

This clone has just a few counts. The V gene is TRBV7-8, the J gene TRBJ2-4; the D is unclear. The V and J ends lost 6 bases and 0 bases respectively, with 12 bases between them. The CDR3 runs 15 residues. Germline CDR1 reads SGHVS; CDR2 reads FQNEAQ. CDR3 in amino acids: CASSHQRLAKNIQYF. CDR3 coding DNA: TGTGCCAGCAGTCATCAGCGACTAGCCAAAAACATTCAGTACTTC.

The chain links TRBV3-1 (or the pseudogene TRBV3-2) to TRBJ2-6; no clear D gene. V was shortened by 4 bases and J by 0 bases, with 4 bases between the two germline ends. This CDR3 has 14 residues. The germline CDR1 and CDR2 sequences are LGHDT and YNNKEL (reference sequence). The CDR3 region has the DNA TGTGCCAGCAGCCTCCACTCTGGGGCCAACGTCCTGACTTTC. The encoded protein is CASSLHSGANVLTF.

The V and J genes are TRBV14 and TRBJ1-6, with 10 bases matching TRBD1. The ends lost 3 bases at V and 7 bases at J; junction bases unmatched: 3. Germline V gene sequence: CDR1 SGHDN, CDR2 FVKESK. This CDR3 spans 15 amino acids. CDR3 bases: TGTGCCAGCAGCCATCGGACAGGGGGAAATTCACCCCTCCACTTT. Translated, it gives CASSHRTGGNSPLHF.

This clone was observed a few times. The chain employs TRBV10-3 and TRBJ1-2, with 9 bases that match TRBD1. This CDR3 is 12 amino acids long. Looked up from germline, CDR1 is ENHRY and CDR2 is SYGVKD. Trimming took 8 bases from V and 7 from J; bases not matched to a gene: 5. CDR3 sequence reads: CAIGQGLSGYTF. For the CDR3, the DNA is TGTGCCATCGGACAGGGGCTTTCTGGCTACACCTTC.

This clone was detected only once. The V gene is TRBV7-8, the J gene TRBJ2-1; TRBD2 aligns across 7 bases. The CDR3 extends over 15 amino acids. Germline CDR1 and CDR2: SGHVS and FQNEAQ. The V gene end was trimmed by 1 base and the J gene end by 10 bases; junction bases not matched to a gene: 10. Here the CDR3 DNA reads TGTGCCAGCAGCTTAGTAGCGGGTCAACTTACGGAGCAGTTCTTC. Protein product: CASSLVAGQLTEQFF.

CDR3 nucleotides: TGTGCCAGCAGCCCACAAACCTCCTACAATGAGCAGTTCTTC. Encoded protein: CASSPQTSYNEQFF. This rearrangement joins TRBV9 to TRBJ2-1, with D hard to call. The CDR3 has 14 amino acids. Germline V gene sequence: CDR1 SGDLS, CDR2 YYNGEE. Trimming shortened V by 4 bases and J by 0 bases, and 8 bases separated the two germline ends.

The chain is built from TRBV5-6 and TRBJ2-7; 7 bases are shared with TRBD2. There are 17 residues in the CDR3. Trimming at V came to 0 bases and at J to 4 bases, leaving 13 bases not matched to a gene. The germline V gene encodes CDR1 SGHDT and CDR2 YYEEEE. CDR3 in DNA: TGTGCCAGCAGCTTGGAGCCGGGAGGCCTGGGGAGTTACGAGCAGTACTTC. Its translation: CASSLEPGGLGSYEQYF.

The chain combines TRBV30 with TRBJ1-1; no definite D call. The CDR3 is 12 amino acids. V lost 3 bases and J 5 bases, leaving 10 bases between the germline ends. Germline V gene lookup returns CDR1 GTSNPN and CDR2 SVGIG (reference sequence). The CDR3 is CAWRMGVTEAFF. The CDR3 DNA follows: TGTGCCTGGAGGATGGGAGTGACTGAAGCTTTCTTT.

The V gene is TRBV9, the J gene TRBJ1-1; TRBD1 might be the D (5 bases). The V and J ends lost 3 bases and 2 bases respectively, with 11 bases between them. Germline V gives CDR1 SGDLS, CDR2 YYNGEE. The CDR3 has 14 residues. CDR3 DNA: TGTGCCAGCAGCGCCACAGGACCAAACACTGAAGCTTTCTTT. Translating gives CASSATGPNTEAFF.

The DNA for the CDR3 is TGTGCCAGCAGTGAAGTCCCCAGGAGGGGCCAGGGAGAGACCCAGTACTTC. The encoded protein is CASSEVPRRGQGETQYF. J is TRBJ2-5 and V is TRBV6-1; D is possibly TRBD2 (6 bases). Germline V CDR1 and CDR2: MNHNS, SASEGT. V was pared by 1 base and J by 4 bases, with 19 bases between. The CDR3 sequence is 17 residues long.

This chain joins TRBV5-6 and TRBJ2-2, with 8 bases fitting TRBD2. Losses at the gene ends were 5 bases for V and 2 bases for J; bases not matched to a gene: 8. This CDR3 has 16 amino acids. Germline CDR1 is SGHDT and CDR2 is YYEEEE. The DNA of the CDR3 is TGTGCCAGCAGACTAAGCGGGAGAGATAACACCGGGGAGCTGTTTTTT. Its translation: CASRLSGRDNTGELFF.

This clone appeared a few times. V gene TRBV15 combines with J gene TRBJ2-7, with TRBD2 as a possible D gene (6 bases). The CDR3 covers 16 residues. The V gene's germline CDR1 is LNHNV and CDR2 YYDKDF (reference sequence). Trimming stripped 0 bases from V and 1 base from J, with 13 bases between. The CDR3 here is CATSRDLGGNSYEQYF. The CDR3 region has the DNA TGTGCCACCAGCAGAGATCTCGGGGGAAATTCCTACGAGCAGTACTTC.

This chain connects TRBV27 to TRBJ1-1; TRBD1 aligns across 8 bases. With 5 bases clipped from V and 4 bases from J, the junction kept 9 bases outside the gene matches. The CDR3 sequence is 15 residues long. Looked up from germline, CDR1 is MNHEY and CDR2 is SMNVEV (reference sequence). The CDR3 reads CASSANRGGSTEAFF. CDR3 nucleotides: TGTGCCAGCAGTGCAAACAGGGGGGGGAGCACTGAAGCTTTCTTT.

The CDR3 DNA is TGTGCCAGCAGCGACCCCGGACAGGGGGCCTACGAGCAGTACTTC. Encoded protein: CASSDPGQGAYEQYF. The V gene is TRBV6-2 or TRBV6-3, the J gene TRBJ2-7, with 10 nucleotides matching TRBD1. This CDR3 comprises 15 residues. Germline CDR1 reads MNHEY; CDR2 reads SVGEGT. V dropped 6 bases and J dropped 2; count of bases not matched to a gene: 7.

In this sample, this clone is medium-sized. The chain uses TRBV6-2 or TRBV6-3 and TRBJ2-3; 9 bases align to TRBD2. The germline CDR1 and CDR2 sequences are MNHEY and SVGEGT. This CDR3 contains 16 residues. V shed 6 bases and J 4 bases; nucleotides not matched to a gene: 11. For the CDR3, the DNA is TGTGCCAGCAGCCTCGAGGCGGGAGGGCTTGCAGATACGCAGTATTTT. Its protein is CASSLEAGGLADTQYF.